This TCR beta chain appears in the sequencing data of a study of shared T cell receptors in the human thymus. Clones were sequenced by immunoSEQ multiplex PCR, and TCRdb holds only the in-frame ones, with some missing. The table includes approximately 660,000 clones, roughly 90% detected once. This CDR3 spans 18 amino acids. Per germline, CDR1 MNHEY and CDR2 SMNVEV (reference sequence). V shed 5 bases and J shed 1 base, with 24 bases lying between them. This clone has a single count. These data were also reused for a study on human thymus T cells. This second report adds: Serving as donors were healthy Finnish infants, each of whom was having open corrective surgery for congenital heart defects. Resections were taken during corrective heart surgery, and the thymus tissue came from these. Thymic as well as blood repertoires seemed to favor certain V and J genes unevenly. Thymic TCR repertoires of unrelated people reportedly overlapped highly.

The source material was thymocytes. This receptor was taken from a boy under two years old with a congenital heart defect. The chain has TRBV27 and TRBJ2-7; a weak D match, TRBD2 (5 bases). This chain's CDR3 is CASSGRPSKRRASYEQYF. The CDR3, as DNA: TGTGCCAGCAGTGGACGACCCTCAAAGCGGCGCGCTTCCTACGAGCAGTACTTC.